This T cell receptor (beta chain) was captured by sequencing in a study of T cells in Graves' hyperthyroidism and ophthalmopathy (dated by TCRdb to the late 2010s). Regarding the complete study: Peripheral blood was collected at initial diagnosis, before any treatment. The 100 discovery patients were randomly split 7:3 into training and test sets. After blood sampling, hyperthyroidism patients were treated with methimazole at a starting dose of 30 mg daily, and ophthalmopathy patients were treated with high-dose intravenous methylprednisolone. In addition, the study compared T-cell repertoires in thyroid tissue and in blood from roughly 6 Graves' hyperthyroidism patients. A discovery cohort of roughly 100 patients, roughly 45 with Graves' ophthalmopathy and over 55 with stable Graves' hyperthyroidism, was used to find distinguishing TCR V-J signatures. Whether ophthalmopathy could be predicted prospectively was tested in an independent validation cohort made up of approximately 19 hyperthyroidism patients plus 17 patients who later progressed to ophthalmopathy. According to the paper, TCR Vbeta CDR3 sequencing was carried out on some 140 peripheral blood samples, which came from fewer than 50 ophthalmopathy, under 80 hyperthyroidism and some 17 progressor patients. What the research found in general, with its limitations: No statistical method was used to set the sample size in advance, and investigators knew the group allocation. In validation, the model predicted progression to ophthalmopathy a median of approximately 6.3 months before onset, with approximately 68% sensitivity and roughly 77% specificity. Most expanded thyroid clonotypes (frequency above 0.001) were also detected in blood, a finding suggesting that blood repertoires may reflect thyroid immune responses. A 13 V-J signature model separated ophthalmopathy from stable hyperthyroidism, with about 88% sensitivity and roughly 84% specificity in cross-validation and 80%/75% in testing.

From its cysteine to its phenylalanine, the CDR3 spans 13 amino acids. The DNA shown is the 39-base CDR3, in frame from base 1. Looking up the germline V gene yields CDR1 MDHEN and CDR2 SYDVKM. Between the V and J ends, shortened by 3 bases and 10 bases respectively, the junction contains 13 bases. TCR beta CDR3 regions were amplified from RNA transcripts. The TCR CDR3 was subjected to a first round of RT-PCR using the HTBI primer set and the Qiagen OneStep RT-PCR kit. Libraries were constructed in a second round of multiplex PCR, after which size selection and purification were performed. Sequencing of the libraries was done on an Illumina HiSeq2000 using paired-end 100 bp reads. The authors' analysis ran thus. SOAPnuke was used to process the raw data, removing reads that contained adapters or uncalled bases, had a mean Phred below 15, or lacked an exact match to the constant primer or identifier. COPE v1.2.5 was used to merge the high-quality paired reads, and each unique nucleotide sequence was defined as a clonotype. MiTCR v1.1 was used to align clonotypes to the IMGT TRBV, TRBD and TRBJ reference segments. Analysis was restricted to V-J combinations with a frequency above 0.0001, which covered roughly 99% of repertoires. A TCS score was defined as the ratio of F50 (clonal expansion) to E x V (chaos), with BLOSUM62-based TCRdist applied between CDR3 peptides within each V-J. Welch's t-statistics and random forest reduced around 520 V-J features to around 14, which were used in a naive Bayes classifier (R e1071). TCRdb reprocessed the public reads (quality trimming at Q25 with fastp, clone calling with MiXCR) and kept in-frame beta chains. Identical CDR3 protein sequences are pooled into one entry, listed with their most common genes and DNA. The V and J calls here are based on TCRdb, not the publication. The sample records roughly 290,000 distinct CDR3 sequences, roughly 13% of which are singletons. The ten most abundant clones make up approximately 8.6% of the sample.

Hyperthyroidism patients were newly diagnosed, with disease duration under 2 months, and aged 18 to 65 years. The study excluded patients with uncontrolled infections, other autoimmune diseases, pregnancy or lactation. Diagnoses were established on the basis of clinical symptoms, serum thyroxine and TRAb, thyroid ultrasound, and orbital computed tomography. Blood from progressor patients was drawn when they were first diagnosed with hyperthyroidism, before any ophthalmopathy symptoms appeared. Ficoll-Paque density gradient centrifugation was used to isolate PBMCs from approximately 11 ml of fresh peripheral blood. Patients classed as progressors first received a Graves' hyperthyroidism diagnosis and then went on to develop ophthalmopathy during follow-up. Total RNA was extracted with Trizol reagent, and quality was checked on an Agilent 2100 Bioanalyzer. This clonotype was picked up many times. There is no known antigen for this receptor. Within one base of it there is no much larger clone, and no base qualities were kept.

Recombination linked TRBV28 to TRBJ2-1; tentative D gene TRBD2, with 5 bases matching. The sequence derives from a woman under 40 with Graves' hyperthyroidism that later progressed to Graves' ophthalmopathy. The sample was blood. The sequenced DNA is TGTGCCAGCAGTTTGGCCTTACGGGGAGAGCAGTTCTTC. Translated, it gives CASSLALRGEQFF.